This entry lists 26 T cell receptor beta chains sequenced from one sample in a study of Ad26.COV2.S vaccination and SARS-CoV-2 variants. Produced via immunoSEQ multiplex PCR; TCRdb's table is partial and in-frame only. The sample lists some 460,000 clones, about 88% occurring once. This sample's treatment: roughly 19 received Ad26.COV2.S at low or high dose, single or two shots; about 5 received placebo; per-sample allocation not given. Vaccine and placebo recipients were sampled on day 63 after the first injection. Sample: peripheral blood, taken in a trial of Ad26.COV2.S vaccine versus placebo. Receptor source: a person aged 18-65 years who received the Ad26.COV2.S COVID-19 vaccine or a placebo.

This CDR3 is CASSRRQGGGNEQFF. The DNA for the CDR3 is TGTGCCAGCAGCCGAAGACAGGGTGGGGGTAATGAGCAGTTCTTC. V usage is TRBV5-8 and J usage is TRBJ2-1; TRBD1 matches 7 bases. This CDR3 contains 15 residues. V shed 4 bases and J 7 bases; nucleotides not matched to a gene: 11. Germline CDR1 reads SGHTS; CDR2 reads YDEGEE.

The chain combines TRBV28 with TRBJ2-7; D is unclear. Germline loops: CDR1 MDHEN, CDR2 SYDVKM. With 8 bases removed from V and 6 bases from J, the gap between germline ends came to 11 bases. This CDR3 has 11 residues. CDR3 coding DNA: TGTGCCAGCCGGACGCGGTCCGAGCAGTACTTC. This translates into CASRTRSEQYF.

The rearrangement links TRBV5-5 to TRBJ2-5; D remains ambiguous. CDR1 and CDR2 from the germline V gene are SGHKS and YYEKEE (reference sequence). CDR3 length: 14 amino acids. Trimming stripped 2 bases from V and 4 bases from J, with 12 bases between. The CDR3 loop reads CASSFRYWGETQYF. CDR3 coding DNA: TGTGCCAGCAGCTTTAGGTACTGGGGAGAGACCCAGTACTTC. Based on the CDR3 plus reference TRBV5-5 and TRBJ2-5, the full variable domain is DAGVTQSPTHLIKTRGQQVTLRCSPISGHKSVSWYQQVLGQGPQFIFQYYEKEERGRGNFPDRFSARQFPNYSSELNVNALLLGDSALYLCASSFRYWGETQYFGPGTRLLVL.

The J gene is TRBJ2-7, the V gene TRBV7-9; no reliable D call. The germline gives CDR1 SEHNR, CDR2 FQNEAQ (reference sequence). The CDR3 sequence is 11 residues long. The V end was cut by 7 bases, the J end by 5 bases, with 9 bases between. The CDR3 spells CASTSLDEQYF. For the CDR3, the DNA is TGTGCCAGCACGTCCCTGGACGAGCAGTACTTC.

The V call is TRBV2, the J call TRBJ1-1; perhaps TRBD1 as D (6 bases). There are 13 residues in the CDR3. V was pared by 6 bases and J by 4 bases, with 12 bases between. Germline CDR1 and CDR2: SNHLY and FYNNEI. CDR3 in DNA: TGTGCCAGCAGCCTAAGGGGGGGCACTGAAGCTTTCTTT. Translating it yields CASSLRGGTEAFF.

CDR3 nucleotides: TGTGCCAGCTCCCAGAGCGGGGAGACGACCAATGAGCAGTTCTTC. It is translated as CASSQSGETTNEQFF. The chain is built from TRBV25-1 and TRBJ2-1, with TRBD2 matching 7 bases. There are 15 residues in the CDR3. V shed 8 bases, J shed 6 bases, and the junction held 13 bases outside the gene matches. Per the germline V gene, CDR1 is MGHDK and CDR2 is SYGVNS.

The chain carries TRBV3-1 (or the pseudogene TRBV3-2) and TRBJ1-1; D call uncertain. CDR1 is LGHDT and CDR2 is YNNKEL in the germline V gene (reference sequence). V lost 0 bases to trimming and J lost 1 base, with 12 bases between them. There are 16 residues in the CDR3. This chain's CDR3 is CASSQEGQLPNTEAFF. The DNA of the CDR3 is TGTGCCAGCAGCCAAGAGGGCCAGCTACCGAACACTGAAGCTTTCTTT.

The rearrangement uses TRBV9 and TRBJ1-5, with 7 bases that match TRBD1. The V and J ends lost 3 bases and 0 bases, in that order; junction bases with no gene match: 3. This CDR3 is 15 amino acids long. The germline V gene encodes CDR1 SGDLS and CDR2 YYNGEE. The CDR3 is CASSATGHSNQPQHF. The CDR3 DNA reads as TGTGCCAGCAGCGCGACAGGGCATAGCAATCAGCCCCAGCATTTT.

This chain joins TRBV6-4 and TRBJ2-1; 12 nucleotides line up with TRBD2. There are 15 residues in the CDR3. With V trimmed by 5 bases and J by 7 bases, 6 bases remained unmatched. CDR1 is MRHNA, CDR2 SNTAGT, per germline. CDR3 bases: TGTGCCAGCAGTCCTGGACTAGCGGGGAGAAATGAGCAGTTCTTC. The encoded protein is CASSPGLAGRNEQFF.

The rearrangement joins TRBV13 to TRBJ2-1, with 7 bases aligning to TRBD2. The trim removed 5 bases at V and 0 bases at J, leaving 10 bases unmatched. Germline CDR1 PRHDT, CDR2 FYEKMQ (reference sequence). The CDR3 loop spans 17 amino acids. CDR3 sequence: CASSPFGPSGSYNEQFF. CDR3 sequence (DNA): TGTGCCAGCAGCCCCTTTGGGCCTAGCGGCTCCTACAATGAGCAGTTCTTC.

The chain has TRBV2 and TRBJ2-7; tentative D call: TRBD2 (6 bases). Trimming took 11 bases from V and 2 from J, leaving 16 bases between them. This CDR3 contains 13 residues. The germline V gene has CDR1 SNHLY and CDR2 FYNNEI. CDR3 in DNA: TGTGCCTCTCACGGGAGTACCACCTACGAGCAGTACTTC. It is translated as CASHGSTTYEQYF.

The chain uses TRBV7-2 and TRBJ2-1; D uncertain. The CDR3 is 12 residues long. The germline gives CDR1 SGHTA, CDR2 FQGNSA. V was pared by 4 bases and J by 8 bases, with 9 bases between. The CDR3 region is CASSSYRDEQFF. The CDR3 DNA reads TGTGCCAGCAGCTCCTACCGCGATGAGCAGTTCTTC.

The CDR3 loop is CASSYSGGAGQPQHF. The CDR3 bases are TGTGCCAGCAGTTATTCCGGGGGCGCGGGTCAGCCCCAGCATTTT. The gene calls are TRBV6-2 or TRBV6-3 and TRBJ1-5, with D possibly matching TRBD1 (6 bases). The CDR3 runs to 15 residues. Germline V gene data show CDR1 as MNHEY and CDR2 as SVGEGT. V was pared by 3 bases and J by 6 bases, with 15 bases between.

The CDR3 coding sequence is TGTGCCAGCAGCCCGACGACAGGGGAAGACTCTGGAAACACCATATATTTT. This sequence encodes CASSPTTGEDSGNTIYF. This chain connects TRBV7-9 to TRBJ1-3; 8 bases are a match to TRBD1. V was pared by 5 bases and J by 0 bases, with 9 bases of the junction left unmatched. Germline V gene lookup returns CDR1 SEHNR and CDR2 FQNEAQ (reference sequence). The CDR3 spans 17 residues. Full variable domain (outside the CDR3, taken from reference TRBV7-9 and TRBJ1-3): DTGVSQNPRHKITKRGQNVTFRCDPISEHNRLYWYRQTLGQGPEFLTYFQNEAQLEKSRLLSDRFSAERPKGSFSTLEIQRTEQGDSAMYLCASSPTTGEDSGNTIYFGEGSWLTVV.

V gene TRBV9 combines with J gene TRBJ1-1; 11 bases match TRBD1. CDR1 is SGDLS and CDR2 is YYNGEE in the germline V gene. CDR3 length: 12 amino acids. Losses at the gene ends were 6 bases for V and 11 bases for J; bases not matched to a gene: 6. The CDR3 region is CASTGTGGVAFF. The DNA for the CDR3 is TGTGCCAGCACCGGGACAGGGGGGGTTGCTTTCTTT.

In its sample, this clone was seen a few times. The chain couples TRBV27 to TRBJ1-2; 8 bases agree with TRBD1. Germline V gene lookup returns CDR1 MNHEY and CDR2 SMNVEV (reference sequence). The CDR3 has 14 amino acids. Trimming cost V 1 base and J 6 bases; bases outside gene matches: 4. CDR3 in DNA: TGTGCCAGCAGTTTATGGCAGGGGGCTAATGGCTACACCTTC. This translates into CASSLWQGANGYTF.

The chain employs TRBV6-5 and TRBJ1-6, with a tentative D call TRBD1 (5 bases). The CDR3 covers 14 residues. Germline lookup yields CDR1 MNHEY and CDR2 SVGAGI. With 7 bases removed from V and 7 bases from J, the gap between germline ends came to 14 bases. CDR3 nucleotide sequence: TGTGCCAGCATGGGACCCGGGAAGAATTCACCCCTCCACTTT. Its translation: CASMGPGKNSPLHF.

This chain links TRBV7-6 with TRBJ2-5; perhaps TRBD2 as D (6 bases). Per germline, CDR1 SGHVS and CDR2 FNYEAQ. This CDR3 has 16 residues. Trimming removed 0 bases from V and 1 base from J, with 12 bases in between. Written as DNA, the CDR3 is TGTGCCAGCAGCTTAGCGGGAGGCTTCTCCCAAGAGACCCAGTACTTC. Encoded protein: CASSLAGGFSQETQYF. The variable domain in full, with the rest retrieved from reference TRBV7-6 and TRBJ2-5, is GAGVSQSPRYKVTKRGQDVALRCDPISGHVSLYWYRQALGQGPEFLTYFNYEAQQDKSGLPNDRFSAERPEGSISTLTIQRTEQRDSAMYRCASSLAGGFSQETQYFGPGTRLLVL.

The gene calls are TRBV7-2 and TRBJ1-6, with 7 bases that match TRBD1. The CDR3 is 16 amino acids. Germline V lookup: CDR1 SGHTA, CDR2 FQGNSA. Trimming at V came to 5 bases and at J to 0 bases, leaving 4 bases not matched to a gene. CDR3 amino acids: CASSLQGSSYNSPLHF. In DNA, the CDR3 is TGTGCCAGCAGCCTACAGGGGAGCTCCTATAATTCACCCCTCCACTTT.

The chain uses TRBV5-1 and TRBJ2-1, with D tentatively TRBD1 (6 bases). Germline V gene data show CDR1 as SGHRS and CDR2 as YFSETQ. The V gene lost 0 bases and the J gene lost 6 bases, with 13 bases spanning the gap. The CDR3 contains 15 residues. Here the CDR3 reads CASSLVVVQGNEQFF. The CDR3 DNA sequence: TGCGCCAGCAGCTTGGTAGTCGTACAGGGCAATGAGCAGTTCTTC.

The chain employs TRBV6-5 and TRBJ1-5, with D maybe TRBD1 (6 bases). Germline loops: CDR1 MNHEY, CDR2 SVGAGI. Trimming cost V 4 bases and J 6 bases, with 10 bases left between them. The CDR3 totals 13 residues. CDR3 protein: CASSSQGLQPQHF. The CDR3 DNA reads TGTGCCAGCAGTTCACAGGGTCTTCAGCCCCAGCATTTT.

V and J are TRBV18 and TRBJ2-3; 9 bases fit TRBD2. J gave up 2 bases and V 0 bases, and 3 bases lay outside the gene matches. Per germline, CDR1 KGHSH and CDR2 LQKENI. This CDR3 region has 16 residues. The CDR3 DNA reads TGTGCCAGCTCACCACCTTGGACTAGCGACACAGATACGCAGTATTTT. It translates to CASSPPWTSDTDTQYF.

The rearrangement links TRBV18 to TRBJ2-4, with no clear D. V lost 6 bases and J lost 6, with 12 bases in between. The CDR3 consists of 13 residues. The germline V gene encodes CDR1 KGHSH and CDR2 LQKENI. CDR3 nucleotide sequence: TGTGCCAGCTCCGTCAGTAACCCAAACATTCAGTACTTC. As protein: CASSVSNPNIQYF. Drawing the rest from reference TRBV18 and TRBJ2-4, the complete variable domain is NAGVMQNPRHLVRRRGQEARLRCSPMKGHSHVYWYRQLPEEGLKFMVYLQKENIIDESGMPKERFSAEFPKEGPSILRIQQVVRGDSAAYFCASSVSNPNIQYFGAGTRLSVL.

The chain is built from TRBV28 and TRBJ2-7; D not resolved. V lost 7 bases and J 2 bases, leaving 21 bases between the germline ends. Germline loops: CDR1 MDHEN, CDR2 SYDVKM. The CDR3 runs to 16 residues. CDR3 DNA sequence: TGTGCCAGCACTCCCGTGGGTTGGGGTCGACCCTACGAGCAGTACTTC. Encoded protein: CASTPVGWGRPYEQYF.

The chain uses TRBV2 and TRBJ2-7; possibly TRBD1 for D (7 bases). Trimming took 3 bases from V and 7 from J, leaving 13 bases between them. This CDR3 spans 13 amino acids. The germline V gene has CDR1 SNHLY and CDR2 FYNNEI. The CDR3 DNA reads TGTGCCAGCAGTGACAGGGGGGTAGGGGAGCAGTACTTC. Protein product: CASSDRGVGEQYF.

The chain uses TRBV9 and TRBJ2-2; possibly TRBD1 for D (6 bases). The germline V gene encodes CDR1 SGDLS and CDR2 YYNGEE. Trimming cost V 3 bases and J 6 bases, with 27 bases left between them. The CDR3 has 19 residues. DNA of the CDR3: TGTGCCAGCAGCGACCCGAGGACAGAGGGAGCCTGGACCGCCGGGGAGCTGTTTTTT. The encoded protein is CASSDPRTEGAWTAGELFF.